This paragraph reports one T cell receptor (beta chain). The sample is drawn from a study of shared clonotypes between healthy human individuals. Using immunoSEQ multiplex PCR, the repertoire was profiled, and TCRdb retains in-frame clones only, with some absent. The table lists 400,000 to 600,000 clones, about 96% of them singletons. The CDR3 has 15 residues. The V end was cut by 6 bases, the J end by 2 bases, with 17 bases between. Per germline, CDR1 MDHEN and CDR2 SYDVKM. The sequencing sample was made of naive CD4+ T cells sorted from blood. As for subset: CD45RA+ positively selected. This clonotype was obtained from a woman aged 30 to 39 in good health. The chain carries TRBV28 and TRBJ2-7; D possibly corresponds to TRBD2 (6 bases). Written as DNA, the CDR3 is TGTGCCAGCAGACTGTCGGGAGCGGTGGCCTACGAGCAGTACTTC. As protein: CASRLSGAVAYEQYF.